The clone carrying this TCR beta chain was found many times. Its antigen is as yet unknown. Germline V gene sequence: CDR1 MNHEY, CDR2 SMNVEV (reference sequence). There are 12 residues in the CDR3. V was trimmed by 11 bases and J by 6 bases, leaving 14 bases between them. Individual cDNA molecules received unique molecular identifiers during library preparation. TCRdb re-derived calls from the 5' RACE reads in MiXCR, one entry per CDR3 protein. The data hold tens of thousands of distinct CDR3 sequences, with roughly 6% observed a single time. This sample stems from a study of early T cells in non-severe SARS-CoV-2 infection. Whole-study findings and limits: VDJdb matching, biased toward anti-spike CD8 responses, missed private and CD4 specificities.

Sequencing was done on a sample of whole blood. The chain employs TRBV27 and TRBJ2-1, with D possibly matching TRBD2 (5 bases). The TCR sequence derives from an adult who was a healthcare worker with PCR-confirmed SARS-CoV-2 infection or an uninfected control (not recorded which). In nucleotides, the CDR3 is TGTGCCGTCTTGGGGAGCTCCAATGAGCAGTTCTTC. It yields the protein CAVLGSSNEQFF.